The 7 T cell receptor beta chains given below trace back to one sample, sequenced in a study of identical twins. TCRdb fed the 5' RACE reads into MiXCR, producing one record per CDR3 protein. The profile shows under 20,000 distinct CDR3 sequences, approximately 71% of them singletons. The sequencing sample was made of memory (CD45RO+) T cells sorted from blood. The receptors stem from a woman between 18 and 29 years old in good health. This table probably holds off-target reads from a library built for another chain.

This chain uses TRBV28 with TRBJ1-4, with TRBD1 matching 7 bases. This CDR3 contains 14 residues. The germline gives CDR1 MDHEN, CDR2 SYDVKM. The V segment lost 3 bases and the J segment 5 bases; nucleotides outside the gene matches: 3. CDR3 protein: CASSLLQGNEKLFF. The DNA of the CDR3 is TGTGCCAGCAGTTTGCTACAGGGGAATGAAAAACTGTTTTTT.

For the CDR3, the DNA is TGTGCCAGCAGCTTTATACTAGCGAGATCCTACGAGCAGTACTTC. It translates to CASSFILARSYEQYF. This sequence joins TRBV7-2 and TRBJ2-7, with 7 bases lining up with TRBD2. Germline lookup yields CDR1 SGHTA and CDR2 FQGNSA. CDR3 size: 15 residues. V was pared by 3 bases and J by 1 base, with 6 bases of the junction left unmatched.

This CDR3 reads CASRTSGRVNEQFF. The CDR3 coding sequence is TGTGCCAGCAGAACTAGCGGGAGGGTGAATGAGCAGTTCTTC. The V and J genes are TRBV6-2 or TRBV6-3 and TRBJ2-1; 13 bases align to TRBD2. In germline, CDR1 is MNHEY, CDR2 SVGEGT. This CDR3 has 14 residues. With 6 bases clipped from V and 7 bases from J, the junction kept 3 bases outside the gene matches.

The chain employs TRBV7-2 and TRBJ2-7; 8 positions match TRBD1. J gave up 2 bases and V 5 bases, and 5 bases lay outside the gene matches. The CDR3 sequence is 14 residues long. Germline V CDR1 and CDR2: SGHTA, FQGNSA. This CDR3 is CASSMDRATYEQYF. CDR3 DNA sequence: TGTGCCAGCAGCATGGACAGGGCGACCTACGAGCAGTACTTC.

V and J are TRBV19 and TRBJ2-7, with TRBD1 matching over 8 bases. CDR3 length: 15 residues. V trimming: 5 bases; J trimming: 3 bases; junction bases outside the gene matches: 9. Germline V CDR1 and CDR2: LNHDA, SQIVND (reference sequence). The CDR3 DNA is TGTGCCAGTAGTCACCCGACAGGGGCCCACTACGAGCAGTACTTC. It translates to CASSHPTGAHYEQYF.

This clonotype was seen only a few times. The rearrangement uses TRBV29-1 and TRBJ2-1; TRBD1 is a possible D gene (6 bases). V was shortened by 7 bases and J by 7 bases, with 17 bases between the two germline ends. CDR3 length: 13 residues. The germline CDR1 and CDR2 sequences are SQVTM and ANQGSEA. As DNA, the CDR3 is TGCAGCGCTACGTCAGGGGCGAGAAATGAGCAGTTCTTC. Its protein product is CSATSGARNEQFF.

The chain links TRBV7-2 to TRBJ2-7, with unresolved D. Looked up from germline, CDR1 is SGHTA and CDR2 is FQGNSA. This CDR3 is built from 13 residues. Trimming took 2 bases from V and 3 from J, leaving 8 bases between them. CDR3 nucleotide sequence: TGTGCCAGCAGCTTAAATGACGGCTACGAGCAGTACTTC. This encodes CASSLNDGYEQYF. The whole variable domain, remainder taken from reference TRBV7-2 and TRBJ2-7, is GAGVSQSPSNKVTEKGKDVELRCDPISGHTALYWYRQSLGQGLEFLIYFQGNSAPDKSGLPSDRFSAERTGGSVSTLTIQRTQQEDSAVYLCASSLNDGYEQYFGPGTRLTVT.